Listed below are T cell receptor beta chains from one sample, sequenced in a study of cytomegalovirus exposure and HLA in healthy donors. Sequencing used immunoSEQ multiplex PCR; TCRdb keeps in-frame clones, though not all of them. Here the sample spans approximately 240,000 clones, around 89% being singletons. Sequencing input: PBMCs. The receptors were sampled from a woman between 18 and 29 years old in good health and CMV-seronegative. The CDR3 runs from the conserved cysteine through the conserved F or W. The D gene is left open where the match is weak. Rows may omit the clone size; those that give it use once, few, many or a size class.

>.|.|TRBV5-1|TRBJ2-2
CASSSGWDTPGRTWGELFF
TGCGCCAGCAGCTCCGGATGGGACACACCGGGGCGTACCTGGGGGGAGCTGTTTTTT
>few|TRBD1|TRBV13|TRBJ2-2
CASSFPTGAGGELFF
TGTGCCAGCAGCTTTCCGACAGGGGCTGGCGGGGAGCTGTTTTTT
>.|.|TRBV4-1|TRBJ1-5
CASSRQQNQPQHF
TGCGCCAGCAGCCGGCAACAAAATCAGCCCCAGCATTTT
>.|.|TRBV18|TRBJ2-3
CASSRRSTDTQYF
TGTGCCAGCTCACGCAGGAGCACAGATACGCAGTATTTT
>.|.|TRBV5-1|TRBJ1-2
CASSPVEGGSYGYTF
TGCGCCAGCAGCCCGGTGGAGGGAGGGTCCTATGGCTACACCTTC
>once|TRBD2|TRBV10-2|TRBJ2-1
CASSELGLVTSEQFF
TGCGCCAGCAGTGAGTTGGGACTAGTAACTTCTGAGCAGTTCTTC
>.|TRBD1|TRBV6-1|TRBJ2-7
CASSDWTGGSYEQYF
TGTGCCAGCAGTGATTGGACAGGGGGCTCCTACGAGCAGTACTTC
>few|TRBD1|TRBV7-8|TRBJ1-5
CASIPGQGVGNQPQHF
TGTGCCAGCATCCCAGGACAGGGAGTTGGCAATCAGCCCCAGCATTTT
>.|.|TRBV7-9|TRBJ1-1
CSSSSDGVTEAFF
TGTTCCAGCAGCAGCGACGGGGTCACTGAAGCTTTCTTT
>.|TRBD1|TRBV5-6|TRBJ1-5
CASSLVGQYQPQHF
TGTGCCAGCAGCCTTGTGGGACAGTATCAGCCCCAGCATTTT
>.|.|TRBV4-1|TRBJ1-2
CASSVQGDRMGYTF
TGCGCCAGCAGCGTCCAAGGTGACAGAATGGGCTACACCTTC
>.|TRBD2|TRBV5-4|TRBJ2-2
CASRPAGGPTGELFF
TGTGCCAGCAGACCAGCGGGGGGGCCGACCGGGGAGCTGTTTTTT
>.|.|TRBV5-8|TRBJ1-2
CASLIAIGYTF
TGTGCCAGCCTTATAGCCATTGGCTACACCTTC
>medium-sized|TRBD1|TRBV6-6|TRBJ1-2
CASRPGQDGYTF
TGTGCCAGCAGACCGGGACAGGACGGCTACACCTTC
>.|TRBD2|TRBV7-2|TRBJ2-1
CASSRWTSGNNEQFF
TGTGCCAGCAGCAGATGGACTAGCGGGAACAATGAGCAGTTCTTC
>.|TRBD2|TRBV7-9|TRBJ2-5
CASSLREGTSGMGTQYF
TGTGCCAGCAGCTTACGGGAGGGGACTAGCGGGATGGGGACCCAGTACTTC
>.|.|TRBV5-1|TRBJ1-1
CASSVSGTLNEAFF
TGCGCCAGCAGCGTTTCCGGGACACTCAATGAAGCTTTCTTT
>once|.|TRBV9|TRBJ1-5
CASSVRGSTNQPQHF
TGTGCCAGCAGCGTTAGGGGGTCCACAAATCAGCCCCAGCATTTT
>few|TRBD1|TRBV7-2|TRBJ1-2
CASSLGGGTVYGYTF
TGTGCCAGCAGCTTAGGGGGTGGGACAGTCTATGGCTACACCTTC
>.|TRBD2|TRBV4-3|TRBJ2-7
CASSARTSGSMNEQYF
TGCGCCAGCAGCGCCCGGACTAGCGGGAGTATGAACGAGCAGTACTTC
>.|TRBD2|TRBV4-1|TRBJ2-1
CASRPRPGLLYNEQFF
TGCGCCAGCAGACCCAGACCGGGACTACTGTACAATGAGCAGTTCTTC
>.|.|TRBV5-1|TRBJ1-3
CASSLDGLSGNTIYF
TGCGCCAGCAGCTTGGACGGACTGTCTGGAAACACCATATATTTT
>.|TRBD1|TRBV19|TRBJ1-1
CASSVTGVVGTEAFF
TGTGCCAGTAGTGTTACAGGGGTTGTAGGCACTGAAGCTTTCTTT
>.|.|TRBV5-1|TRBJ1-1
CASSLTPDGQSGTFF
TGCGCCAGCAGCTTGACTCCGGACGGACAGTCTGGAACTTTCTTT
>.|.|TRBV27|TRBJ2-7
CASSLGSDGYEQYF
TGTGCCAGCAGTTTGGGCTCTGATGGTTACGAGCAGTACTTC
>.|.|TRBV29-1|TRBJ1-2
CSVDSTVYGYTF
TGCAGCGTGGACAGCACCGTCTATGGCTACACCTTC
>.|TRBD2|TRBV7-7|TRBJ2-1
CASSSTSGFGNEQFF
TGTGCCAGCAGCTCGACTAGCGGGTTCGGCAATGAGCAGTTCTTC
>once|.|TRBV4-1|TRBJ1-2
CASSFPEGGAYGYTF
TGCGCCAGCAGCTTTCCCGAGGGGGGGGCGTATGGCTACACCTTC
>.|TRBD1|TRBV19|TRBJ2-7
CANRPLPGQGVWYEQYF
TGTGCCAACCGTCCCTTACCGGGGCAGGGGGTGTGGTACGAGCAGTACTTC
>.|.|TRBV5-1|TRBJ2-2
CASSLVGGHGELFF
TGCGCCAGCAGCTTGGTCGGGGGGCACGGGGAGCTGTTTTTT
>.|.|TRBV7-7|TRBJ2-5
CASSSHPGLQETQYF
TGTGCCAGCAGCTCGCACCCCGGACTCCAAGAGACCCAGTACTTC
>.|.|TRBV6-5|TRBJ2-3
CASSYSELTGTDTQYF
TGTGCCAGCAGTTACTCCGAGTTGACAGGAACAGATACGCAGTATTTT
>.|.|TRBV7-7|TRBJ2-2
CASSLISTGELFF
TGTGCCAGCAGCTTAATCTCCACCGGGGAGCTGTTTTTT
>few|TRBD1|TRBV6-1|TRBJ2-7
CASSEHRGLGYEQYF
TGTGCCAGCAGTGAACACAGGGGGCTGGGGTACGAGCAGTACTTC
>.|.|TRBV19|TRBJ2-4
CASRRLGAEDIQYF
TGTGCCAGTAGACGGCTGGGGGCAGAGGACATTCAGTACTTC
>.|.|TRBV5-1|TRBJ2-7
CASSLAPPHLLVSYEQYF
TGCGCCAGCAGCTTGGCCCCACCGCATCTACTAGTGTCCTACGAGCAGTACTTC
>.|TRBD1|TRBV10-1|TRBJ1-1
CASSEQGRTEAFF
TGCGCCAGCAGTGAACAGGGGAGGACTGAAGCTTTCTTT
>.|TRBD1|TRBV19|TRBJ2-3
CASSKTDRGRDKVTQYF
TGTGCCAGTAGCAAAACCGACAGGGGAAGGGACAAGGTTACGCAGTATTTT
>.|TRBD1|TRBV19|TRBJ1-2
CASSISRGLDYGYTF
TGTGCCAGTAGTATCTCGAGGGGGCTTGACTATGGCTACACCTTC